This TCR beta chain comes out of a study of blood T cell repertoires in COVID-19 (dated by TCRdb to 2019 to 2021). General notes on the study: Collaborator samples came from the United States, Italy and Spain and covered acute and convalescent phases of COVID-19. Deeply sampled blood TCRbeta repertoires from subjects exposed to, actively infected with, or recovered from COVID-19 were included in the dataset. The material from the prospective study consisted of cDNA or gDNA derived from T cells, B-cell-depleted T cells, or PBMCs. A de-identified subject ID, COVID-19 status, age in years and sex were almost always included in the sample metadata. The repertoires were made available in a free public database intended to serve as a resource for research on the immune response to SARS-CoV-2. Where available, HLA class I and class II types were obtained from metadata supplied by the sample provider rather than from assay-based typing. Samples were obtained from the ongoing ImmuneRACE study (first 160 participants) and from 1,254 subjects provided by 6 global collaborators. Study-wide conclusions, independent of this receptor: Clinical and demographic metadata were provided uncurated, with the amount varying by source and participant.

CDR1 LGHNA and CDR2 YSLEER were looked up in the germline V gene. The CDR3 numbers 20 residues from cysteine through phenylalanine. Only CDR3 DNA remains: 60 bases, in frame from the first base. V is trimmed back by 1 base and J by 7 bases, and the junction contains 18 bases that no gene match accounts for. In regard to this clone: The target of this receptor is not known. Per-nucleotide qualities are absent, and no much larger clonotype sits a single base away.

In the prospective study, participants were about 18 to 95 years old, resided in about two dozen geographic areas of the United States, and were enrolled through a virtual design. In the prospective study, cohorts were assigned on the basis of participant-reported clinical history obtained from a screening survey and a study questionnaire. In the prospective study, whole blood, serum and a nasopharyngeal or oropharyngeal swab were collected from each participant by mobile phlebotomists. Over an approximately 2-month period, participants in the prospective study had the option of providing additional blood draws and questionnaires. Prospective study blood samples were shipped either frozen or at room temperature before DNA extraction. TCRbeta CDR3 regions were amplified from genomic DNA by means of the immunoSEQ Assay, a bias-controlled multiplex PCR. On the authors' methods: The number of nucleated cells in each sample was estimated by amplification of reference gene primers within the assay. To quantify the absolute abundance of each unique TCRbeta CDR3 rearrangement, sequence reads were collapsed and filtered. Productive Simpson clonality was computed per sample as the square root of Simpson's diversity index over productive rearrangements. The clones in this table, taken by TCRdb from immuneACCESS, are in-frame only. Not every clone is retained; where verified, under half of the shortfall comes from an unresolved V gene, and the cause of the rest is unknown. The V and J calls and clone size come from that table; D and trimming were worked out from the DNA. The sample data list under 250,000 clones, and just under 90% of these were observed just once. The ten biggest clones cover less than 4% of the sample.

The V and J genes are TRBV4-3 and TRBJ2-1; the central 11 bases match TRBD2. Material: PBMCs or T cells enriched from blood (not recorded which). This TCR was sampled from a woman under 40 with acute COVID-19. The bases are TGCGCCAGCAGCCAAGCCGGCCCCTTACTAGCGGGGGCTCTCGCGAATGAGCAGTTCTTC. This yields the protein CASSQAGPLLAGALANEQFF.